The present TCR beta chain was sequenced within a study of OX40 agonist ivuxolimab in advanced cancers. Study results and limitations: In the 0.1 to 3.0 mg/kg range, CD4+ and CD8+ blood T cells had expanded clonally by week 6. Expanded clones tended on average to be more numerous among CD8+ T cells than CD4+. Among the nonresponders, some also had low normalized T-cell clonal expansion.

This CDR3 region has 13 residues. V was pared by 6 bases and J by 1 base, with 10 bases between. CDR1 and CDR2 (germline): MNHEY, SVGAGI. A remark on this clone: Antigen unknown.

Some clones are missing from TCRdb's copy, which holds only in-frame ones; the method was immunoSEQ multiplex PCR. The top ten hold 4.8% of the sample, which has about 80,000 clones, approximately 94% seen once. The sequence was collected from an adult with an advanced solid tumor such as melanoma, head and neck, liver or kidney cancer. The starting material was CD4+ or CD8+ T cells sorted from blood, obtained in a trial of the OX40 agonist ivuxolimab. The gene calls are TRBV6-5 and TRBJ2-7, with D uncertain. CDR3 protein: CASSSGDSYEQYF. Here the CDR3 DNA reads TGTGCCAGCAGCTCAGGAGATTCCTACGAGCAGTACTTC.